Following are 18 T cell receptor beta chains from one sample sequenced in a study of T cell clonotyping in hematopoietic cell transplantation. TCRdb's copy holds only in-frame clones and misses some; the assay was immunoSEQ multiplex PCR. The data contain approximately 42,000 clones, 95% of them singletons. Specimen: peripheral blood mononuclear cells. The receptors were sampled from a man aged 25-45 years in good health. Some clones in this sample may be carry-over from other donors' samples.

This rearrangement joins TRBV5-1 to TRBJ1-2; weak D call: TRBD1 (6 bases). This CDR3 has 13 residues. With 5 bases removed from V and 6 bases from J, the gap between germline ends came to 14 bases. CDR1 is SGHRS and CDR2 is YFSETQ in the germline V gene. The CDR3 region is CASRDAGADGYTF. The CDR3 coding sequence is TGCGCCAGCAGAGACGCAGGGGCTGATGGCTACACCTTC.

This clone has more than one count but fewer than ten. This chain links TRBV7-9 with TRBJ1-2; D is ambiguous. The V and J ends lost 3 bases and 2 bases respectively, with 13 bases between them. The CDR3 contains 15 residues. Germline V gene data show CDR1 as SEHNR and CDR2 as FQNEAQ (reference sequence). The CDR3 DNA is TGTGCCAGCAGCTTGGCAGGTGCACAAAACTATGGCTACACCTTC. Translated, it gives CASSLAGAQNYGYTF. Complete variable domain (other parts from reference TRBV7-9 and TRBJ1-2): DTGVSQNPRHKITKRGQNVTFRCDPISEHNRLYWYRQTLGQGPEFLTYFQNEAQLEKSRLLSDRFSAERPKGSFSTLEIQRTEQGDSAMYLCASSLAGAQNYGYTFGSGTRLTVV.

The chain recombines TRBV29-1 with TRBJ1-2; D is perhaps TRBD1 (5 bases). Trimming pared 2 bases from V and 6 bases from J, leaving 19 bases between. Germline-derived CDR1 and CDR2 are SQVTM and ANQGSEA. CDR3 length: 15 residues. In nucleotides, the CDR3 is TGCAGCGTTGAACCAGGAGGGGTTGGGTCCCATGGCTACACCTTC. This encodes CSVEPGGVGSHGYTF.

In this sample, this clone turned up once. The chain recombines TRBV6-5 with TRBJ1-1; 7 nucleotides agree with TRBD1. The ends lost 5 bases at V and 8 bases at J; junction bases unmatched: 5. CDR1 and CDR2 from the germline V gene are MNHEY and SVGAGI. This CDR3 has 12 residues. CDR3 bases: TGTGCCAGCAGTCGCGGGACAGCGGAAGCTTTCTTT. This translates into CASSRGTAEAFF.

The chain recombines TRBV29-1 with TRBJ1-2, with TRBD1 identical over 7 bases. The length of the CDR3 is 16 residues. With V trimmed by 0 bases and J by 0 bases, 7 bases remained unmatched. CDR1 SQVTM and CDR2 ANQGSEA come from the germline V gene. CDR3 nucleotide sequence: TGCAGCGTTGAAGATAGGGGGCTCGGGACTAACTATGGCTACACCTTC. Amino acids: CSVEDRGLGTNYGYTF.

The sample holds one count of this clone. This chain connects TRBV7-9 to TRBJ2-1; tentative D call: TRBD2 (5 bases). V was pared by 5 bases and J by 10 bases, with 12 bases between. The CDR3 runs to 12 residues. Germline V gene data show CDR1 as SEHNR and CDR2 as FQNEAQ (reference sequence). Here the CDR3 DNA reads TGTGCCAGCAGCCCCGAGGGCAAAGAGCAGTTCTTC. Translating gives CASSPEGKEQFF.

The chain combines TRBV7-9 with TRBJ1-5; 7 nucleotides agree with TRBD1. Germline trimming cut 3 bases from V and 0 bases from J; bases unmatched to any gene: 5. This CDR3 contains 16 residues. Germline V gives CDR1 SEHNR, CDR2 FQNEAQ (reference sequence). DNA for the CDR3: TGTGCCAGCAGCTTGGGCGGGACAGATAGCAATCAGCCCCAGCATTTT. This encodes CASSLGGTDSNQPQHF. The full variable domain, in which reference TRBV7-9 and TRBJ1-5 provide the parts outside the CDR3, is DTGVSQNPRHKITKRGQNVTFRCDPISEHNRLYWYRQTLGQGPEFLTYFQNEAQLEKSRLLSDRFSAERPKGSFSTLEIQRTEQGDSAMYLCASSLGGTDSNQPQHFGDGTRLSIL.

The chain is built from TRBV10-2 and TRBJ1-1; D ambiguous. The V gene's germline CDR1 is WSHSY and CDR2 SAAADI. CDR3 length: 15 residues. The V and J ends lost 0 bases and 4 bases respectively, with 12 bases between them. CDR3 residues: CASSESENKATEAFF. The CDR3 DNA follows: TGCGCCAGCAGTGAGTCGGAGAACAAGGCCACTGAAGCTTTCTTT.

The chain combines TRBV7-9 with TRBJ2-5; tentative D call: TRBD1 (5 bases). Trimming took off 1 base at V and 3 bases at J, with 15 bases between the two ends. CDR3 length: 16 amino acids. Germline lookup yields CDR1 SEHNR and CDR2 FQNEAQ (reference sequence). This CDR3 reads CASSLGSGLGEETQYF. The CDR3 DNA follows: TGTGCCAGCAGCTTAGGTTCAGGATTAGGGGAAGAGACCCAGTACTTC.

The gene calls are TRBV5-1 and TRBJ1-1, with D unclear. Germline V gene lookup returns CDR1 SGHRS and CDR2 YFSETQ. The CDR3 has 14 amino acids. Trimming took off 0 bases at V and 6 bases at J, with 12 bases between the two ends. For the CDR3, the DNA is TGCGCCAGCAGCTTGGCGCCGGGGATGCCTGAAGCTTTCTTT. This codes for CASSLAPGMPEAFF. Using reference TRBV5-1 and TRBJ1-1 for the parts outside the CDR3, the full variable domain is KAGVTQTPRYLIKTRGQQVTLSCSPISGHRSVSWYQQTPGQGLQFLFEYFSETQRNKGNFPGRFSGRQFSNSRSEMNVSTLELGDSALYLCASSLAPGMPEAFFGQGTRLTVV.

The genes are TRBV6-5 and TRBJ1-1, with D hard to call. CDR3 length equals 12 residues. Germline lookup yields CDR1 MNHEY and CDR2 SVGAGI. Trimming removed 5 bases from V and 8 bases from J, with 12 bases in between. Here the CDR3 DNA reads TGTGCCAGCAGTCGTGGAGGGCCCGAAGCTTTCTTT. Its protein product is CASSRGGPEAFF.

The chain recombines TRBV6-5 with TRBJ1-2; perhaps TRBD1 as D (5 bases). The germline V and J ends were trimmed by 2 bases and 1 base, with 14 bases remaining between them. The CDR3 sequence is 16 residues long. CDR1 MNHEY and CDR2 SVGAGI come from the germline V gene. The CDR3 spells CASSYGARGVNYGYTF. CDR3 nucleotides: TGTGCCAGCAGTTACGGCGCCCGGGGGGTTAACTATGGCTACACCTTC.

CDR3 in amino acids: CASSLSGAGELFF. Written as DNA, the CDR3 is TGTGCCAGCAGCTTATCAGGGGCCGGGGAGCTGTTTTTT. The V and J genes are TRBV7-8 and TRBJ2-2; TRBD1 might be the D (6 bases). The germline gives CDR1 SGHVS, CDR2 FQNEAQ. CDR3 length equals 13 residues. The V and J ends lost 2 bases and 6 bases respectively, with 7 bases between them.

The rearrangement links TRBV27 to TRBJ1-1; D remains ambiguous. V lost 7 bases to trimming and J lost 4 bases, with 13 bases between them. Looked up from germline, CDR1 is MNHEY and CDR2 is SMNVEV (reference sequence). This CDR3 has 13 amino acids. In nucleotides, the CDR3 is TGTGCCAGCAATTGGGGTAAGGGCACTGAAGCTTTCTTT. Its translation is CASNWGKGTEAFF.

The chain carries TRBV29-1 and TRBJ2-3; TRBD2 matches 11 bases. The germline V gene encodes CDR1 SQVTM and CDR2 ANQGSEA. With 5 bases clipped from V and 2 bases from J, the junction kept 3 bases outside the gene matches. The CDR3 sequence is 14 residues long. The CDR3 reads CSVWTSGLTDTQYF. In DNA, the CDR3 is TGCAGCGTTTGGACTAGCGGGCTCACAGATACGCAGTATTTT.

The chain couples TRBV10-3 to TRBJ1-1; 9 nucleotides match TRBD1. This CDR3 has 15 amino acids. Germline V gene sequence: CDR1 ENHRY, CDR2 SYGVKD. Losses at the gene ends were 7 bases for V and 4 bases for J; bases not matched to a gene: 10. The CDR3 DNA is TGTGCCATCACTAGGACAGGGGAGATCGGCACTGAAGCTTTCTTT. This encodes CAITRTGEIGTEAFF.

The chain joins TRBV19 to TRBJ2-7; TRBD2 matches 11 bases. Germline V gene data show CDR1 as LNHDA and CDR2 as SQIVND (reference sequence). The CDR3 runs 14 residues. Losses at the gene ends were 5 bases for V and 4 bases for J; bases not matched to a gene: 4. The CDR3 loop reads CASSPLAGGYEQYF. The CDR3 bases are TGTGCCAGTAGTCCCCTAGCGGGAGGTTACGAGCAGTACTTC.

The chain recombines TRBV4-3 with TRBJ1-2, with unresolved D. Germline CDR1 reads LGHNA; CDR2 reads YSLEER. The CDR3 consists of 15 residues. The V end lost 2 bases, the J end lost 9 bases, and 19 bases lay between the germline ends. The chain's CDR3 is CASSQLGYAMERYTF. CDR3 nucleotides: TGCGCCAGCAGCCAATTGGGCTATGCAATGGAGCGCTACACCTTC.